Reported below is one T cell receptor beta chain. Its antigen is not identified. This CDR3 spans 14 amino acids. Looked up from germline, CDR1 is SQVTM and CDR2 is ANQGSEA. Trimming took 7 bases from V and 7 from J; bases not matched to a gene: 6. The record originates from a study of response to subunit inactivated influenza vaccine. Notes on the study in general: Authors suggested seasonal influenza vaccinations each recruit few new T cells.

A single record per CDR3 protein comes from TCRdb applying MiXCR to the RT-PCR reads. There are roughly 160,000 distinct CDR3 sequences in the sample; about 10% occur only once, and about a third lies in the top ten. The origin of this receptor is a man aged 50 to 69 who received an inactivated influenza vaccine. The input for sequencing was CD8+ T cells sorted from PBMCs, taken approximately 25 months after vaccination. This rearrangement joins TRBV29-1 to TRBJ2-1; 14 positions agree with TRBD2. As DNA, the CDR3 is TGCAGCGGGATTGGGACTAGCGGGAGTAATGAGCAGTTCTTC. It translates to CSGIGTSGSNEQFF.